A single sample is the source of the 7 T cell receptor beta chains below, sequenced in a study of early T cells in non-severe SARS-CoV-2 infection. Using its own MiXCR run on the 5' RACE reads, TCRdb lists one record per CDR3 protein. The table lists tens of thousands of distinct CDR3 sequences, roughly 4.2% of them singletons. Sequenced sample: whole blood. The origin of the receptors is an adult who was a healthcare worker with PCR-confirmed SARS-CoV-2 infection or an uninfected control (not recorded which).

This clonotype was seen many times. The J gene is TRBJ2-7, the V gene TRBV19; 11 bases agree with TRBD2. The germline gives CDR1 LNHDA, CDR2 SQIVND (reference sequence). Trimming took 2 bases from V and 1 from J; bases not matched to a gene: 1. The CDR3 extends over 15 amino acids. CDR3 bases: TGTGCCAGTAGTATACTAGCGGGAGGATCCTACGAGCAGTACTTC. Translated: CASSILAGGSYEQYF.

This clonotype came up a few times. The genes are TRBV9 and TRBJ1-2; no reliable D call. The V gene lost 0 bases and the J gene lost 0 bases, with 6 bases spanning the gap. Germline V lookup: CDR1 SGDLS, CDR2 YYNGEE. The CDR3 loop spans 14 amino acids. The CDR3 sequence: CASSVGSPNYGYTF. The CDR3 nucleotides are TGTGCCAGCAGCGTAGGGAGCCCTAACTATGGCTACACCTTC.

Many counts were recorded for this clonotype. The chain employs TRBV18 and TRBJ2-7, with 7 bases lining up with TRBD1. The CDR3 runs to 14 residues. V was pared by 0 bases and J by 6 bases, with 5 bases of the junction left unmatched. Germline values: CDR1 KGHSH, CDR2 LQKENI. CDR3 sequence reads: CASSPPAGGPEQYF. The CDR3, as DNA: TGTGCCAGCTCACCACCGGCAGGGGGTCCCGAGCAGTACTTC.

This clonotype turned up a few times. One junction end does not reproduce the germline sequence, and a read error may be involved. The chain employs TRBV7-7 and TRBJ2-3; TRBD2 agrees at 8 bases. The CDR3 is 14 residues long. Germline V lookup: CDR1 SSHAT, CDR2 FNYEAQ (reference sequence). The CDR3 loop reads CASSPGGILDTQYF. CDR3 coding DNA: TGTGCTAGCAGCCCGGGGGGGATCCTAGATACGCAGTATTTT.

This clonotype came up many times. The V gene is TRBV11-2, the J gene TRBJ2-3, with D perhaps being TRBD1 or TRBD2 (5 bases each). Germline assignment: CDR1 SGHAT and CDR2 FQNNGV. This CDR3 has 18 residues. V dropped 7 bases and J dropped 2 bases, with 25 bases sitting between them. DNA for the CDR3: TGTGCCAGCACCCCCACCGTAGGAGTCCGGGGCTACACAGATACGCAGTATTTT. Translation: CASTPTVGVRGYTDTQYF.

This clonotype was counted many times. The chain joins TRBV5-1 to TRBJ2-5; 12 bases fit TRBD2. The CDR3 is 15 amino acids. The ends lost 4 bases at V and 5 bases at J; junction bases unmatched: 6. The germline gives CDR1 SGHRS, CDR2 YFSETQ. CDR3 protein: CASSNGLAGKETQYF. CDR3 nucleotides: TGCGCCAGCAGCAATGGACTAGCGGGGAAGGAGACCCAGTACTTC.

This clonotype was observed many times. The rearrangement uses TRBV7-9 and TRBJ2-5; TRBD2 is a possible D gene (6 bases). The CDR3 has 15 amino acids. Trimming removed 1 base at V and 5 bases at J, with 14 bases between. Germline V gene data show CDR1 as SEHNR and CDR2 as FQNEAQ (reference sequence). The CDR3 region has the DNA TGTGCCAGCAGCTTAGGGGGTGGCGGGGAGGAGACCCAGTACTTC. Translated: CASSLGGGGEETQYF.